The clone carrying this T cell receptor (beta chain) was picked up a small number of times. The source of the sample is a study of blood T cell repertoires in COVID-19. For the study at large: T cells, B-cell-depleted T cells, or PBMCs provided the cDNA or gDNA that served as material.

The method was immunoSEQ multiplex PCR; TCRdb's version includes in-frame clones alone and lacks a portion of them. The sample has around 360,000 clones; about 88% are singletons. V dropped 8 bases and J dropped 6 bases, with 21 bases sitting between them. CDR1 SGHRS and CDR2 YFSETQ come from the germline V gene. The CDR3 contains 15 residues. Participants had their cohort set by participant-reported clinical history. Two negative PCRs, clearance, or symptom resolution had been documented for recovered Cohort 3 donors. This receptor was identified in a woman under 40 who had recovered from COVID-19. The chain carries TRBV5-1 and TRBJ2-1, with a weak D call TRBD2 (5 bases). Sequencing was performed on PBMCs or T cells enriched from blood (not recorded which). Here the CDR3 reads CASLPDSTSSNEQFF. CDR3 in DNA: TGCGCCAGTTTACCGGACTCAACATCGAGCAATGAGCAGTTCTTC.